The clone carrying this T cell receptor (beta chain) showed up many times. Its antigen is undetermined. Regions amplified from RNA transcripts were the TCR beta CDR3 regions. HTBI primers were used for first-round RT-PCR of the TCR CDR3. One entry per CDR3 protein, called by TCRdb with MiXCR from the multiplex PCR reads. The sample contains 380,000 or so distinct CDR3 sequences, less than 15% of which appear only once. V lost 8 bases to trimming and J lost 8 bases, with 19 bases between them. Per the germline V gene, CDR1 is SGHAT and CDR2 is FQNNGV. This CDR3 has 15 amino acids. This sample is part of a study of T cells in Graves' hyperthyroidism and ophthalmopathy. Study conclusions and caveats: The majority of expanded thyroid clonotypes above 0.001 also appeared in blood.

At first hyperthyroidism diagnosis, before any ophthalmopathy symptoms, the blood sample was collected. Using 10 ml of fresh peripheral blood, PBMCs were prepared. The chain is built from TRBV11-2 and TRBJ1-6; TRBD1 is a possible D gene (6 bases). The receptor was derived from a young man with Graves' hyperthyroidism that later progressed to Graves' ophthalmopathy. The sample consisted of blood. The CDR3, as DNA: TGTGCCAGCTCCTTAGAGGGGGGCCTGGATTCACCCCTCCACTTT. This gives the protein CASSLEGGLDSPLHF.